Given below is one T cell receptor (beta chain) in context. The antigen remains undetermined. The CDR3 has 15 amino acids. The germline V and J ends were trimmed by 5 bases and 1 base, with 13 bases remaining between them. Germline V gene sequence: CDR1 MNHEY, CDR2 SVGEGT. Four subsets defined by CD45RA and CD27 were sorted after CD3, CD4, CD8 and live/dead staining. The record originates from a study of naive and memory T cell subsets. General study points: A few larger clonotypes appeared in naive repertoires, especially CD8, possibly memory cells re-expressing CD45RA. Gini index rose across naive, CM, EM and EMRA in CD4 and CD8.

Two oligonucleotides, mixed equimolar, formed the beta constant-region primer covering TRBC1 and TRBC2. Ligated cDNA was amplified by four rounds of PCR with nested alpha and beta constant-region primers and SP2. Ligation attached a single-stranded oligonucleotide with a 12-nucleotide UMI and the SP2 primer to the cDNA 3' end. TCRdb reanalysed the UMI-ligation and nested PCR reads using MiXCR and keeps one entry per CDR3 protein. Of roughly 80,000 distinct CDR3 sequences in the sample, approximately 9.2% are singletons; the top ten hold about 1.3%. This chain links TRBV6-2 or TRBV6-3 with TRBJ2-3; a weak D match, TRBD2 (5 bases). This clonotype originated in a human donor in good health. Sequencing input: naive CD8+ T cells from blood. The CDR3 reads CASSPRYGGTDTQYF. CDR3 nucleotide sequence: TGTGCCAGCAGTCCTCGCTACGGGGGCACAGATACGCAGTATTTT.